The sequence of this T cell receptor beta chain was determined in a study of cytomegalovirus exposure and HLA in healthy donors. Trimming took off 5 bases at V and 7 bases at J, with 20 bases between the two ends. CDR3 length: 16 amino acids. The germline gives CDR1 SGHVS, CDR2 FQNEAQ. The PCR ran on 60 Vbeta and 13 Jbeta primers. Profiling relied on immunoSEQ multiplex PCR, and the TCRdb table lists in-frame clones only, not all of them. The sample contains some 120,000 clones, roughly 80% of which appear only once. The receptor was derived from a man aged 18 to 30 in good health and CMV-seropositive. Sequencing used PBMCs. The gene calls are TRBV7-8 and TRBJ1-4, with a weak D call TRBD1 (6 bases). CDR3 DNA: TGTGCCAGCAGCCGAAGATTACAGGGTTTGAGTGAAAAACTGTTTTTT. Its translation: CASSRRLQGLSEKLFF.